The 14 T cell receptor beta chains reported below all come from one sample, sequenced in a study of T-cell reconstitution after alpha-beta-depleted transplantation in children. Using unique molecular identifiers, the investigators prepared the TCRbeta library. TCRdb used MiXCR to reprocess the PCR reads, holding one entry per CDR3 protein. The sample has about a million distinct CDR3 sequences, about 26% seen once. Source: PBMCs, mostly from graft donor cells, taken 360 days after TCRalphabeta/CD19-depleted stem cell transplant. These receptors were obtained from a boy under three years old who had a stem cell transplant for SCID, so the T cells may come from the graft donor.

The chain couples TRBV21-1 to TRBJ2-7; the D call of TRBD2 is as the table states it, not checked on the DNA. TRBV21-1 counts as a pseudogene. The CDR3 consists of 17 residues. This CDR3 reads CASSKLGRQGGPYEQYF. The CDR3 bases are TGTGCCAGCAGCAAATTGGGAAGGCAGGGGGGCCCCTACGAGCAGTACTTC.

This chain links TRBV9 with TRBJ1-2, with unresolved D. Germline CDR1 and CDR2: SGDLS and YYNGEE. This CDR3 has 13 amino acids. The V gene lost 3 bases and the J gene lost 4 bases, with 10 bases spanning the gap. The DNA of the CDR3 is TGTGCCAGCAGCGCATCACACACCTATGGCTACACCTTC. Residues: CASSASHTYGYTF.

This clonotype was detected a few times. V usage is TRBV20-1 and J usage is TRBJ2-3; the D gene is possibly TRBD2 (6 bases). The germline V gene has CDR1 DFQATT and CDR2 SNEGSKA (reference sequence). V was clipped by 3 bases and J by 6 bases, with 25 bases between them. The CDR3 consists of 17 residues. The CDR3 reads CSASPRGGPPRRDTQYF. The CDR3, as DNA: TGCAGTGCTAGCCCTCGGGGAGGCCCACCTCGAAGGGATACGCAGTATTTT.

This chain uses TRBV2 with TRBJ2-1, with D tentatively TRBD2 (5 bases). CDR3 length: 14 amino acids. Germline CDR1 and CDR2: SNHLY and FYNNEI. V lost 4 bases and J 7 bases, leaving 14 bases between the germline ends. Here the CDR3 reads CASSVGGLSNEQFF. In nucleotides, the CDR3 is TGTGCCAGCAGTGTTGGAGGACTCTCAAATGAGCAGTTCTTC.

Only a few counts were recorded for this clonotype. The chain has TRBV20-1 and TRBJ2-6; D tentatively reads TRBD1 or TRBD2 (7 bases each). Germline CDR1 and CDR2: DFQATT and SNEGSKA (reference sequence). The V gene lost 3 bases and the J gene lost 4 bases, with 25 bases spanning the gap. This CDR3 has 19 amino acids. CDR3 DNA sequence: TGCAGTGCTAGGCCCAGGGGGGGGCACCTGGGAGCAGGGGCCAACGTCCTGACTTTC. As protein: CSARPRGGHLGAGANVLTF.

The chain links TRBV5-5 to TRBJ2-7, with 10 nucleotides matching TRBD1. Germline lookup yields CDR1 SGHKS and CDR2 YYEKEE (reference sequence). With V trimmed by 4 bases and J by 4 bases, 11 bases remained unmatched. The CDR3 runs 16 residues. The CDR3 here is CASSPDGTGAPYEQYF. In DNA, the CDR3 is TGTGCCAGCAGCCCAGACGGGACAGGGGCCCCTTACGAGCAGTACTTC.

CDR3 sequence (DNA): TGTGCCAGCAAAATACAAGCTGGAGAGGTATACAATGAGCAGTTCTTC. It translates to CASKIQAGEVYNEQFF. The V and J genes are TRBV28 and TRBJ2-1, with D hard to call. Trimming took off 7 bases at V and 4 bases at J, with 20 bases between the two ends. The CDR3 runs 16 residues. The germline CDR1 and CDR2 sequences are MDHEN and SYDVKM.

This clonotype was found a few times. CDR3: CASSLEGQATGELFF. As DNA, the CDR3 is TGCGCCAGCAGCTTGGAGGGACAGGCGACCGGGGAGCTGTTTTTT. V gene TRBV5-1 combines with J gene TRBJ2-2, with 8 bases that match TRBD1. The germline CDR1 and CDR2 sequences are SGHRS and YFSETQ. With V trimmed by 0 bases and J by 5 bases, 3 bases remained unmatched. The CDR3 runs 15 residues. The full variable domain, its missing parts supplied by reference TRBV5-1 and TRBJ2-2, is KAGVTQTPRYLIKTRGQQVTLSCSPISGHRSVSWYQQTPGQGLQFLFEYFSETQRNKGNFPGRFSGRQFSNSRSEMNVSTLELGDSALYLCASSLEGQATGELFFGEGSRLTVL.

There are a few counts of this clonotype. The genes are TRBV6-5 and TRBJ1-3; D is ambiguous. From germline, CDR1 is MNHEY and CDR2 SVGAGI. The length of the CDR3 is 16 residues. Trimming pared 6 bases from V and 4 bases from J, leaving 19 bases between. The CDR3 protein is CASSSLLWASGNTIYF. CDR3 sequence (DNA): TGTGCCAGCAGCAGCCTCTTGTGGGCCTCGGGAAACACCATATATTTT.

This clonotype showed up just a few times. The CDR3 coding sequence is TGTGCCAGCAGTAGGGACGGCCTGAACACTGAAGCTTTCTTT. As protein: CASSRDGLNTEAFF. V is TRBV12-3 or TRBV12-4 and J is TRBJ1-1, with TRBD1 as a possible D gene (5 bases). The CDR3 runs 14 residues. V was trimmed by 5 bases and J by 0 bases, leaving 10 bases between them.

The rearrangement links TRBV5-1 to TRBJ2-5; possibly TRBD1 for D (5 bases). The germline V gene encodes CDR1 SGHRS and CDR2 YFSETQ. The CDR3 runs 14 residues. V was trimmed by 4 bases and J by 1 base, leaving 11 bases between them. The DNA of the CDR3 is TGCGCCAGCAGCCCTCGACAGTCCCAAGAGACCCAGTACTTC. It yields the protein CASSPRQSQETQYF. The full variable domain, completed using reference TRBV5-1 and TRBJ2-5, is KAGVTQTPRYLIKTRGQQVTLSCSPISGHRSVSWYQQTPGQGLQFLFEYFSETQRNKGNFPGRFSGRQFSNSRSEMNVSTLELGDSALYLCASSPRQSQETQYFGPGTRLLVL.

The sample holds many counts of this clonotype. Relative to the germline gene, one junction end is altered; a read error may explain this. The chain has TRBV5-1 and TRBJ2-3; 8 positions agree with TRBD1. The CDR3 length is 14 residues. Germline assignment: CDR1 SGHRS and CDR2 YFSETQ. Here the CDR3 reads CASSWGQGTDTQYF. CDR3 DNA: TGTGCCAGCAGCTGGGGACAGGGCACAGATACGCAGTATTTT. Combining the CDR3 with reference TRBV5-1 and TRBJ2-3 gives the whole variable domain KAGVTQTPRYLIKTRGQQVTLSCSPISGHRSVSWYQQTPGQGLQFLFEYFSETQRNKGNFPGRFSGRQFSNSRSEMNVSTLELGDSALYLCASSWGQGTDTQYFGPGTRLTVL.

The rearrangement uses TRBV6-2 or TRBV6-3 and TRBJ1-2; D not resolved. This CDR3 is built from 13 residues. Germline values: CDR1 MNHEY, CDR2 SVGEGT. The ends were cut back, 3 bases at V and 8 bases at J, with 13 bases in the middle. The DNA of the CDR3 is TGTGCCAGCAGTTATACTTGGTCCACGGGCTACACCTTC. This gives the protein CASSYTWSTGYTF.

This clonotype has only one observation. The V and J genes are TRBV29-1 and TRBJ2-5; 9 nucleotides agree with TRBD2. Germline V gene data show CDR1 as SQVTM and CDR2 as ANQGSEA. V lost 4 bases, J lost 1 base, and 1 base stayed unmatched. The CDR3 has 13 amino acids. CDR3 in DNA: TGCAGCGTTGGGACTAGCGCCCAAGAGACCCAGTACTTC. Its protein product is CSVGTSAQETQYF.